This record concerns one T cell receptor beta chain sequence. In the authors' workflow: Scientists estimated how many nucleated cells there were by amplifying reference gene primers. Produced via immunoSEQ multiplex PCR; TCRdb's table is partial and in-frame only. Clonal size and the V and J genes are those of that table, whereas D and trimming came from the DNA. Here the sample spans 30,000 to 35,000 clones, around 73% being singletons. The sample is drawn from a study of blood T cell repertoires in COVID-19. Study background: Italy, Spain and the United States were the sources of the convalescent and acute COVID-19 samples. The cDNA or gDNA used as material had been derived from T cells, B-cell-depleted T cells, or PBMCs.

There are 14 residues in the CDR3. Germline CDR1 and CDR2: MNHEY and SMNVEV (reference sequence). Trimming left V 6 bases short and J 6 bases short, with 17 bases between. The V gene is TRBV27, the J gene TRBJ1-2; D gene unclear. The sequence derives from a woman aged 55-69 years with acute or convalescent COVID-19. Sequenced material: peripheral blood. CDR3 sequence: CASRRNTLRDGYTF. CDR3 sequence (DNA): TGTGCCAGCAGAAGAAATACTTTACGGGATGGCTACACCTTC.